Listed below are T cell receptor delta chains from one sample, sequenced in a study of gamma-delta chains in newborns, infants, children. TCRdb re-called the reads with CATT. The data show 4,000 to 4,500 delta-chain clones, with about 6.1% seen just once and about 16% held by the top ten. The sequenced sample was blood. All receptors derive from a child who was a newborn, infant or young child, either healthy, febrile or measles-vaccinated (not recorded which). The CDR3 runs from the conserved cysteine through the conserved F or W. The D gene is left open where the match is weak. A clone size is listed for some rows: how often the clone was seen (once, few, many), or a class if it is expanded.

D | J | V | size | CDR3 | DNA
TRDD3 | TRDJ3 | TRDV2 | few | CACDTVPGGPFSSWDTRQMFF | TGTGCCTGTGACACCGTGCCTGGGGGCCCCTTTAGCTCCTGGGACACCCGACAGATGTTTTTC
TRDD3 | TRDJ3 | TRDV2 | . | CACDTVLGDIHSWDTRQMFF | TGTGCCTGTGACACCGTACTGGGGGATATCCACTCCTGGGACACCCGACAGATGTTTTTC
TRDD3 | TRDJ3 | TRDV2 | few | CACDAVLGDQSWDTRQMFF | TGTGCCTGTGACGCCGTACTGGGGGATCAATCCTGGGACACCCGACAGATGTTTTTC
TRDD3 | TRDJ1 | TRDV1 | few | CALGEPTGGYAAHSDKLIF | TGTGCTCTTGGGGAACCCACTGGGGGATACGCTGCCCACAGCGATAAACTCATCTTT
TRDD3 | TRDJ1 | TRDV1 | few | CALGEPTTLWGLTDKLIF | TGTGCTCTTGGGGAACCCACTACCCTCTGGGGGCTCACCGATAAACTCATCTTT
TRDD2 | TRDJ1 | TRDV1 | . | CALGEPAFLRGMGKLIF | TGTGCTCTTGGGGAACCGGCCTTCCTACGAGGGATGGGTAAACTCATCTTT
TRDD3 | TRDJ3 | TRDV2 | few | CACDTVLGDTRGPWDTRQMFF | TGTGCCTGTGACACCGTACTGGGGGATACGCGTGGGCCCTGGGACACCCGACAGATGTTTTTC
TRDD3 | TRDJ3 | TRDV2 | few | CACDTVLGIRGSWDTRQMFF | TGTGCCTGTGACACCGTACTGGGGATACGAGGCTCCTGGGACACCCGACAGATGTTTTTC
TRDD3 | TRDJ3 | TRDV2 | medium-sized | CACDSILGESSWDTRQMFF | TGTGCCTGTGACTCGATACTGGGGGAAAGCTCCTGGGACACCCGACAGATGTTTTTC
TRDD3 | TRDJ3 | TRAV29/DV5 | few | CAASAYWGSSWDTRQMFF | TGTGCAGCAAGCGCGTACTGGGGGAGCTCCTGGGACACCCGACAGATGTTTTTC
. | TRDJ1 | TRDV3 | few | CAFIYLPTFYWGTDKLIF | TGTGCCTTTATTTACCTTCCTACCTTTTACTGGGGGACGGATAAACTCATCTTT
TRDD3 | TRDJ3 | TRDV2 | few | CACDTVLGELSWDTRQMFF | TGTGCCTGTGACACGGTACTGGGGGAACTCTCCTGGGACACCCGACAGATGTTTTTC
TRDD3 | TRDJ3 | TRDV2 | . | CACEGVRGITDWDTRQMFF | TGTGCCTGTGAGGGGGTTCGGGGGATAACGGACTGGGACACCCGACAGATGTTTTTC
TRDD3 | TRDJ3 | TRDV2 | few | CACDGVLGDTRAWDTRQMFF | TGTGCCTGTGACGGCGTACTGGGGGATACGCGGGCCTGGGACACCCGACAGATGTTTTTC
TRDD3 | TRDJ2 | TRDV2 | medium-sized | CACEELGVLTAQLFF | TGTGCCTGTGAAGAACTGGGGGTATTGACAGCACAACTCTTCTTT
TRDD3 | TRDJ1 | TRDV2 | few | CACDTGTGGTLGTDKLIF | TGTGCCTGTGACACCGGTACTGGGGGAACCCTGGGCACCGATAAACTCATCTTT
. | TRDJ1 | TRDV1 | . | CALGEEPAFRTGDDKLIF | TGTGCTCTTGGGGAAGAACCGGCCTTCCGGACTGGGGATGATAAACTCATCTTT
TRDD3 | TRDJ3 | TRDV2 | . | CACDKYWGISRSWDTRQMFF | TGTGCCTGTGACAAGTACTGGGGGATATCCCGCTCCTGGGACACCCGGCAGATGTTTTTC
TRDD3 | TRDJ3 | TRDV2 | . | CACDTVLGAISSWDTRQMFF | TGTGCCTGTGACACTGTACTGGGGGCCATCAGCTCCTGGGACACCCGACAGATGTTTTTC
TRDD3 | TRDJ3 | TRDV2 | medium-sized | CACDTAGGLSWDTRQMFF | TGTGCCTGTGACACCGCTGGGGGCCTGTCCTGGGACACCCGACAGATGTTTTTC
TRDD3 | TRDJ2 | TRDV2 | medium-sized | CACDKLGDKGTAQLFF | TGTGCCTGTGATAAACTGGGGGATAAAGGGACAGCACAACTCTTCTTT
. | TRDJ1 | TRAV29/DV5 | . | CAASVRSTWEGPKLIF | TGTGCAGCAAGCGTAAGGTCGACCTGGGAGGGTCCCAAACTCATCTTT
TRDD3 | TRDJ3 | TRDV2 | few | CACDVLGVSSWDTRQMFF | TGTGCCTGTGACGTACTGGGGGTCTCCTCCTGGGACACCCGACAGATGTTTTTC
. | TRDJ3 | TRDV2 | . | CACDILGSWDTRQMFF | TGTGCCTGTGACATACTGGGCTCCTGGGACACCCGACAGATGTTTTTC
TRDD3 | TRDJ3 | TRDV2 | . | CACDERTGGQSSWDTRQMFF | TGTGCCTGTGACGAACGTACTGGGGGTCAGAGCTCCTGGGACACCCGACAGATGTTTTTC